These T cell receptor beta chains were read from a single sample in a study of blood T cell repertoires in COVID-19. Profiling relied on immunoSEQ multiplex PCR, and the TCRdb table lists in-frame clones only, not all of them. Here the sample spans hundreds of thousands of clones, 83% being singletons. Sequenced: PBMCs or T cells enriched from blood (not recorded which). The receptors were sampled from a woman aged 45 to 65 who had been exposed to COVID-19. The CDR3 runs from the conserved cysteine through the conserved F or W. Fields, in order: CDR3 DNA, CDR3 protein, clone size, J gene, D gene, V gene. A D gene is named only where the DNA matches it firmly. Size is stated for part of the rows, as once, few or many counts, or as a class when the clone is expanded.

TGTGCCAGCAGCTTGGGCGTTGGTGAGCAGTTCTTC CASSLGVGEQFF . TRBJ2-1 . TRBV5-4
TGCAGCGGGACAGGGGGCTCCTACAATGAGCAGTTCTTC CSGTGGSYNEQFF . TRBJ2-1 TRBD1 TRBV29-1
TGTGCCAGTAGGCATACAGCGGGGAGCTATGGCTACACCTTC CASRHTAGSYGYTF . TRBJ1-2 . TRBV19
TGTGCCAGCAGCGCGGGGGGGCGTGACGAGCAGTACTTC CASSAGGRDEQYF . TRBJ2-7 TRBD2 TRBV25-1
TGTGCCAGCAGCTCCGGGACAGGGGGGTATTCACCCCTCCACTTT CASSSGTGGYSPLHF . TRBJ1-6 TRBD1 TRBV5-5
TGTGCCAGCAGCCAAGGGACACAGGGGTTCACTGAAGCTTTCTTT CASSQGTQGFTEAFF . TRBJ1-1 TRBD1 TRBV4-2
TGTGCCAGCAGCCCACCGGGACAGCCCCCGATTTTT CASSPPGQPPIF . TRBJ1-4 TRBD1 TRBV9
TGTGCCAGTAGCCTCCAGGGACAATCTGGCTACACCTTC CASSLQGQSGYTF . TRBJ1-2 . TRBV19
TGTGCCAGCAGTGTGGGACAGTCGGAGACCCAGTACTTC CASSVGQSETQYF . TRBJ2-5 TRBD1 TRBV2
TGCGCCAGCAGCCAAGGCCATAGCTCGGATACGCAGTATTTT CASSQGHSSDTQYF . TRBJ2-3 . TRBV4-3
TGTGCCAGCAGCTATAGCGGGGGGTTAAACAATGAGCAGTTCTTC CASSYSGGLNNEQFF few TRBJ2-1 TRBD2 TRBV9
TGTGCCAGCAGTCCGCCTCCGGGACAGGTGGCTGGGGCTAACTATGGCTACACCTTC CASSPPPGQVAGANYGYTF few TRBJ1-2 TRBD1 TRBV6-2/TRBV6-3
TGTGCCAGCAGCGCGGGACGAGTGAACACTGAAGCTTTCTTT CASSAGRVNTEAFF . TRBJ1-1 . TRBV5-6
TGCGCCAGCAGCCAAGATCCAGGATCCCCCTATGGCTACACCTTC CASSQDPGSPYGYTF . TRBJ1-2 . TRBV4-3
TGTGCCAGCAGCTTGGGAGTTAATTCACCCCTCCACTTT CASSLGVNSPLHF once TRBJ1-6 . TRBV5-4
TGTGCCACCAGTGGGGGACAGGGAATGGGGGCTAGCAATCAGCCCCAGCATTTT CATSGGQGMGASNQPQHF . TRBJ1-5 TRBD1 TRBV24-1
TGTGCCAGCAGCTTAGCGGTCAGGGGCACCGGGGAGCTGTTTTTT CASSLAVRGTGELFF once TRBJ2-2 . TRBV7-2
TGTGCCAGCTCACCACTGGTCGGGGGAGTGAACACTGAAGCTTTCTTT CASSPLVGGVNTEAFF once TRBJ1-1 . TRBV18
TGTGCCAGCAGTGAATATACAGGGAGAGGCACCGGGGAGCTGTTTTTT CASSEYTGRGTGELFF many TRBJ2-2 . TRBV25-1
TGCGCCAGCAGCCAATATCGGGGGGAGACAGATACGCAGTATTTT CASSQYRGETDTQYF . TRBJ2-3 TRBD2 TRBV4-1
TGCGCCAGCAGCTGGTTCGAGACAGCCACCTACAATGAGCAGTTCTTC CASSWFETATYNEQFF . TRBJ2-1 . TRBV5-1
TGTGCCAGCAGCCCCACGGGGGGACGCAACACAGATACGCAGTATTTT CASSPTGGRNTDTQYF . TRBJ2-3 TRBD2 TRBV3-1/TRBV3-2
TGCAGCGTTGATCAGGGCGGCTATGGCTACACCTTC CSVDQGGYGYTF . TRBJ1-2 . TRBV29-1
TGTGCCAGCAGACAGGGGGCGGGGGCAGATACGCAGTATTTT CASRQGAGADTQYF . TRBJ2-3 TRBD1 TRBV27